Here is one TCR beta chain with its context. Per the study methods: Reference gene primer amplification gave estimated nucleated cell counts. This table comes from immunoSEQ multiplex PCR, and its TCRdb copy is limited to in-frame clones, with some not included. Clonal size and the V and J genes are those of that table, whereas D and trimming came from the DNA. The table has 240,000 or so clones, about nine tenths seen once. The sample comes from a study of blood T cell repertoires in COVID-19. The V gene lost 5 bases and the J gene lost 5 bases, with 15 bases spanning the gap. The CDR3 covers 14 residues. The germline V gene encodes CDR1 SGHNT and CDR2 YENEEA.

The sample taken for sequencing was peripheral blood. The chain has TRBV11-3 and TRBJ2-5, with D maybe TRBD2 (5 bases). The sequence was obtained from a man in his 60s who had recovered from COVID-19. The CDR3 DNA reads TGTGCCAGCAGCCACCGAGGGCGCGCTGAGACCCAGTACTTC. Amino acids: CASSHRGRAETQYF.